The T cell receptor beta chain under discussion was sequenced for a study of blood T cell repertoires in COVID-19. J lost 2 bases, V lost 6 bases, and 3 bases had no gene match. The CDR3 covers 13 residues. CDR1 is SNHLY and CDR2 is FYNNEI in the germline V gene. Clones were read by immunoSEQ multiplex PCR, and TCRdb kept only the in-frame ones, dropping some. Of 100,000 to 150,000 clones in the sample, more than 70% are singletons; the top ten hold about 1.2%. Sequencing used peripheral blood. V is TRBV2 and J is TRBJ2-5; TRBD1 matches 7 bases. The receptor comes from a woman older than 75 with acute or convalescent COVID-19. The CDR3 protein is CASSRTGQETQYF. For the CDR3, the DNA is TGTGCCAGCAGCAGGACAGGACAAGAGACCCAGTACTTC.